Each of the 5 T cell receptor beta chains below was sequenced from the same sample in a study of T cells in Graves' hyperthyroidism and ophthalmopathy. RNA transcripts provided the source from which TCR beta CDR3 regions were amplified. An initial round of RT-PCR targeting the TCR CDR3 relied on the HTBI primer set. TCRdb redid the calling of the multiplex PCR reads with MiXCR, one entry per CDR3 protein. The sample contains 480,000 or so distinct CDR3 sequences, 35% to 50% of which appear only once. The source material was peripheral blood or thyroid tissue (not recorded which). The receptors were sampled from an adult woman with Graves' disease, either hyperthyroidism or ophthalmopathy (not recorded which).

The chain recombines TRBV25-1 with TRBJ2-5; no definite D call. The V gene lost 5 bases and the J gene lost 5 bases, with 12 bases spanning the gap. This CDR3 region has 13 residues. Germline loops: CDR1 MGHDK, CDR2 SYGVNS. The CDR3 protein is CASSSIVRETQYF. CDR3 DNA: TGTGCCAGCAGTTCTATAGTACGTGAGACCCAGTACTTC.

This clonotype has at least ten counts. The rearrangement joins TRBV24-1 to TRBJ1-4; 10 bases are shared with TRBD1. Germline V gene sequence: CDR1 KGHDR, CDR2 SFDVKD. The J segment lost 5 bases and the V segment lost 4 bases, leaving 3 bases of the junction unmatched. The CDR3 extends over 15 amino acids. The CDR3 sequence: CATSDPGQGNEKLFF. DNA for the CDR3: TGTGCCACCAGTGACCCGGGACAGGGGAATGAAAAACTGTTTTTT.

As for this clonotype: A much larger clone is a single base away; this may be a read error. The genes are TRBV6-5 and TRBJ2-2, with 9 nucleotides matching TRBD1. CDR3 length equals 13 residues. The germline CDR1 and CDR2 sequences are MNHEY and SVGAGI. The DNA of the CDR3 is TGTGCCAGCAGAGGGACAGGGTTCGGGGAGCCGTTTTTT. Encoded protein: CASRGTGFGEPFF.

The chain joins TRBV12-3 or TRBV12-4 to TRBJ1-4; D ambiguous. V dropped 2 bases and J dropped 10 bases, with 14 bases sitting between them. The CDR3 runs to 14 residues. The CDR3 region has the DNA TGTGCCAGCAGTTTATTGGCAGGAGCCGGAAAACTGTTTTTT. It is translated as CASSLLAGAGKLFF.

The rearrangement links TRBV7-2 to TRBJ2-2, with D possibly matching TRBD2 (6 bases). Germline V gives CDR1 SGHTA, CDR2 FQGNSA. Between the trimmed V and J ends, which lost 4 bases and 7 bases, there was a span of 13 bases. The CDR3 loop spans 14 amino acids. CDR3 amino acids: CASSSRGGVGELFF. In nucleotides, the CDR3 is TGTGCCAGCAGCTCTCGCGGAGGGGTCGGGGAGCTGTTTTTT.